This record covers a single T cell receptor (beta chain). A few counts support this clonotype. This clone's antigen is unknown. Base qualities were left out, and no much larger clone turns up one base away. Explained via the paper, the treatment or condition label denotes: in vitro stimulation with specific CMV peptide epitopes to enrich CMV-specific T cells. These data are taken from a study of T cell repertoires in cytomegalovirus infection (dated by TCRdb to the late 2010s). General notes on the study: The peptide stimulations were aimed at well-studied HLA-B-restricted epitopes as well as recently identified HLA-C-restricted CMV epitopes, whose presentation resists viral immunomodulation. Donor HLA type was relevant to the analysis, as public TCR beta signatures indicated carriage of CMV infection together with the matching HLA type.

Overall results and qualifications from the work: In both this cohort and an independent cohort of 300 to 450 donors, the cumulative frequency of public TCR beta family members distinguished carriers of CMV infection plus the relevant HLA type. In the ex vivo response, HLA-C-restricted CMV-specific TCR beta clonotypes were dominant, and in two of eight donors the single most frequent clonotype came from this HLA-C-restricted group.

Instrument used: Illumina HiSeq 1500. TCRdb trimmed the raw reads at Q25, called clones with MiXCR and kept productive beta chains. Entries that share a CDR3 protein sequence are merged under the most common genes and DNA. In this sample the table shows approximately 1,000,000 distinct CDR3 sequences, approximately 32% of which occur a single time. The ten top clones hold roughly an eighth of the sample. Reading the germline V gene (reference sequence) gives CDR1 LNHDA and CDR2 SQIVND. Including cysteine and phenylalanine, the CDR3 has 16 amino acids. The only DNA kept is the CDR3, 48 bases in frame from the first base. V trim: 5 bases; J trim: 2 bases; unmatched bases: 7.

The sample consisted of cultured CD8+ T cells from PBMCs, taken from culture after CMV antigen stimulation. The sequence derives from a human donor in good health (CMV status not recorded). Some clones in this sample may be carry-over from other donors' samples. Here the chain combines TRBV19 and TRBJ1-5; 9 bases in the middle match TRBD1. CDR3 protein: CASSLKDRGGNQPQHF. Here is the DNA: TGTGCCAGTAGTCTGAAGGACAGGGGCGGCAATCAGCCCCAGCATTTT.